This TCR beta chain was documented in a study of T cell responses to AZD1222 COVID-19 vaccine (dated by TCRdb to about 2021). For context, the study as a whole: AZD1222 recipients given second doses at about 4 weeks or at about 12 weeks were pooled, since spike-specific TCR depth and breadth were not found to differ between the two schedules. TCR sequencing covered some 250 trial participants: 200 to 210 given two doses of AZD1222 and some 25 given two doses of MenACWY control vaccine. Trial participants were enrolled into age subgroups of 18-55, 56-69 and 70-plus years, which contained around 150, 29 and 61 TCR-sequenced participants, respectively. Broad study findings and their caveats: The whole spike protein was spanned by vaccine-associated CD4 TCRs, and dominant responses were seen in regions 160-218 and 743-854. Only six AZD1222 recipients were SARS-CoV-2 seropositive at baseline, limiting conclusions about previously exposed vaccinees. A significant rise in spike-specific TCR breadth and depth was observed after two AZD1222 doses relative to day 0 and relative to MenACWY recipients. Nearly half of unique spike-specific TCRs reportedly recognized epitopes outside regions mutated in the B.1.351 and B.1.1.7 variants. Because no day 14 peak-response samples were available, the repertoires could be characterized only after the peak T cell response. Participants were mostly white British and included more females than males, and it was suggested by the authors that clonal diversity may have been underestimated. The 56-69-year group was small, and its depth increase did not reach significance, likely because of low power.

Turning to this clone: It has no known antigen specificity. Base qualities are not provided; no much larger clone lies one nucleotide away.

The CDR3 has 12 amino acids, counting the end cysteine and phenylalanine. Just the 36-base CDR3 DNA is kept, in frame starting at base 1. Based on the germline V gene, the CDR1 and CDR2 sequences are MDHEN and SYDVKM. Trimming at the junction amounts to 3 bases on V and 8 bases on J, and the germline ends lie 10 bases apart. The sample's time point, from its label and the paper: baseline before first vaccination. Vaccinee samples came from UK trials COV001 and COV002, including a single-blind randomized controlled phase 2/3 trial of AZD1222 (ChAdOx1 nCoV-19) in healthy adults. For TCRbeta chain sequencing, PBMC samples from trial participants were taken at day 0 and at day 28 after the second dose. The CDR3 regions of human TCRbeta chains were analyzed by immunosequencing. Concerning the study's data processing: TCRs in the repertoires were compared against a reference library of SARS-CoV-2-specific TCRs that had been generated with the MIRA antigen-specificity platform. Breadth meant the fraction of unique TCRs that were SARS-CoV-2-associated, whereas depth meant the fraction of total T cells that were SARS-CoV-2-associated. Using the MIRA data, each spike-specific TCR was assigned both to the spike region to which the TCR was reactive and to a CD4 or CD8 class. Log10-transformed breadth and depth values were compared by one-way ANOVA with Sidak's multiple comparisons tests. Here the immuneACCESS table is served through TCRdb, limited to in-frame sequences with V and J called. Missing clones are a known gap in these copies; in checked studies unresolved V genes cover under half, and the rest lacks a known reason. V and J calls and clone size are as listed in that table; D and trimming were resolved from the DNA. This sample lists 120,000 to 150,000 clones; about 87% were detected once. The top ten constitute roughly 15% of the sample.

The sample in question was peripheral blood, obtained on day 0 of AZD1222 vaccination. This TCR was recovered from an adult in good health. This chain joins TRBV28 to TRBJ1-1; a tentative D call is TRBD1 (5 bases match). This receptor carries the CDR3 CASSFYRQEAFF. The DNA sequence is TGTGCCAGCAGTTTTTACAGGCAAGAAGCTTTCTTT.